This TCR beta chain is from a study of T cell repertoires in cytomegalovirus infection. In the study overall: From public TCR beta signatures came an indication of both CMV infection and matching HLA type.

Broader study findings: Clonotype analysis showed dominance of the ex vivo response by HLA-C-restricted CMV-specific TCR beta clonotypes. Adding up the frequency of public TCR beta families identified people who carried CMV plus the relevant HLA.

This clonotype turned up a few times. Its cognate antigen is unknown. MiXCR, applied by TCRdb to the reads, yields one record per CDR3 protein. The sample carries about 230,000 distinct CDR3 sequences, roughly 22% recorded once. The clonotype comes from a human donor in good health (CMV status not recorded). Some clones in this sample may be carry-over from other donors' samples. The sequenced sample consisted of CD8+ T cells from PBMCs.

The CDR3 DNA is TGTGCCAGCAGTTACGCGGGGGGCCAATACAATGAGCAGTTCTTC. This gives the protein CASSYAGGQYNEQFF. V usage is TRBV6-2 or TRBV6-3 and J usage is TRBJ2-1, with 8 bases fitting TRBD2. CDR3 length: 15 amino acids. Germline trimming cut 2 bases from V and 4 bases from J; bases unmatched to any gene: 4. CDR1 is MNHEY and CDR2 is SVGEGT in the germline V gene.